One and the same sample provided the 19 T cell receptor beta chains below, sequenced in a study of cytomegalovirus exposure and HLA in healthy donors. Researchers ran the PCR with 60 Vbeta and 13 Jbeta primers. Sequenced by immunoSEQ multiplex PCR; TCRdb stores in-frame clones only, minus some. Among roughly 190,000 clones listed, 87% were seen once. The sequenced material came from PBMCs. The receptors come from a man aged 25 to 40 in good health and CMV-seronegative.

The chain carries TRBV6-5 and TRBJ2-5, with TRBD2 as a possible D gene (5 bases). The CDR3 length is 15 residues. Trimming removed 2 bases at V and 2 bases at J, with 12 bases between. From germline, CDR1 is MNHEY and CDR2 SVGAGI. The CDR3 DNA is TGTGCCAGCAGTTACGAGGGTAGGCCACAAGAGACCCAGTACTTC. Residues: CASSYEGRPQETQYF.

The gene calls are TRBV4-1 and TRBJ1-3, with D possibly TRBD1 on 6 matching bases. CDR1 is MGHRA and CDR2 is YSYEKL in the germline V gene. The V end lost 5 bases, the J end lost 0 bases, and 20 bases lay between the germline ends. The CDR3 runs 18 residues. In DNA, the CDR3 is TGCGCCAGCAGCTTGACAGGACTGATTTCCCCCTCTGGAAACACCATATATTTT. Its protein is CASSLTGLISPSGNTIYF.

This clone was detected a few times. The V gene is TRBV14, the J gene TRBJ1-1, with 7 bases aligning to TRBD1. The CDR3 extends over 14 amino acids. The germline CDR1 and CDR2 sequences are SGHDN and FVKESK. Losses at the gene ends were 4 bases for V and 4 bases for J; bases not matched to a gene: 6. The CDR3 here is CASSPQGRGTEAFF. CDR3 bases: TGTGCCAGCAGCCCACAGGGGAGAGGCACTGAAGCTTTCTTT. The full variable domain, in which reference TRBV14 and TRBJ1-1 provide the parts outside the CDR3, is EAGVTQFPSHSVIEKGQTVTLRCDPISGHDNLYWYRRVMGKEIKFLLHFVKESKQDESGMPNNRFLAERTGGTYSTLKVQPAELEDSGVYFCASSPQGRGTEAFFGQGTRLTVV.

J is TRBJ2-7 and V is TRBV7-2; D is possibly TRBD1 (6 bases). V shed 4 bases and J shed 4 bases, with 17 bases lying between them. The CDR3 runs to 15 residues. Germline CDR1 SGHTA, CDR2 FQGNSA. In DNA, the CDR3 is TGTGCCAGCAGCTACGGGGCAGGGGAATGGTACGAGCAGTACTTC. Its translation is CASSYGAGEWYEQYF.

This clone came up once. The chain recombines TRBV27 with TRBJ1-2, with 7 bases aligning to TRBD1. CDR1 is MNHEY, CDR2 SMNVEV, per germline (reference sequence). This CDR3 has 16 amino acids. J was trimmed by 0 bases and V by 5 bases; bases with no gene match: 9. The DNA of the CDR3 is TGTGCCAGCAGTCGCTGGACAGGTACCGCTAACTATGGCTACACCTTC. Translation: CASSRWTGTANYGYTF.

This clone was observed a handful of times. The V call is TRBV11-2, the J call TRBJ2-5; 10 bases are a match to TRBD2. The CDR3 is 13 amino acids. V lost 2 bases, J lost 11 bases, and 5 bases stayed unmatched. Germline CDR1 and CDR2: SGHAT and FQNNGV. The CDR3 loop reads CASSLLAGVEQYF. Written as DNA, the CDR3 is TGTGCCAGCAGCTTACTAGCGGGAGTTGAGCAGTACTTC.

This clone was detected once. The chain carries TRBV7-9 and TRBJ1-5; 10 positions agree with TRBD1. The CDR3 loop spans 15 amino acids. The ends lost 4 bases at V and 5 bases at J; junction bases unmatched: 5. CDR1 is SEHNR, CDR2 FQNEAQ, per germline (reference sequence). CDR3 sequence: CASSSGGTGDQPQHF. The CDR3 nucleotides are TGTGCCAGCAGCTCAGGGGGGACAGGGGATCAGCCCCAGCATTTT.

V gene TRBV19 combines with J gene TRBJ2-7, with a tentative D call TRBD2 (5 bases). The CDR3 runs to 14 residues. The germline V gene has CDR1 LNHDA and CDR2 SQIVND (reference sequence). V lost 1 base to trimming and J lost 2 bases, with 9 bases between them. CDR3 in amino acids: CASSIADGTYEQYF. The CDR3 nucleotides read TGTGCCAGTAGTATAGCGGACGGGACCTACGAGCAGTACTTC.

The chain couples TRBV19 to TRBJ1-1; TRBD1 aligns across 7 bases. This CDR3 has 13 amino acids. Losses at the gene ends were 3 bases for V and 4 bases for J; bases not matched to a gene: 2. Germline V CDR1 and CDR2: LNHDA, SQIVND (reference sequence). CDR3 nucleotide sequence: TGTGCCAGTAGTATCGAGGGGGCCACTGAAGCTTTCTTT. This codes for CASSIEGATEAFF.

The CDR3 loop reads CASRGRRSTNTGELFF. In nucleotides, the CDR3 is TGTGCCAGCAGGGGGCGCAGATCGACGAACACCGGGGAGCTGTTTTTT. The J gene is TRBJ2-2, the V gene TRBV2; D is possibly TRBD1 (5 bases). Germline V gene sequence: CDR1 SNHLY, CDR2 FYNNEI. This CDR3 contains 16 residues. Trimming removed 6 bases at V and 0 bases at J, with 14 bases between.

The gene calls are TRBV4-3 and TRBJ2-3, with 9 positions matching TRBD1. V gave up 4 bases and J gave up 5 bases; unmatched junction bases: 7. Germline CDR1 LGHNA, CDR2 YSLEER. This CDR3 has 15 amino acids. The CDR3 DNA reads TGCGCCAGCAGCCTCGCGACAGGGGGATTAGATACGCAGTATTTT. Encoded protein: CASSLATGGLDTQYF.

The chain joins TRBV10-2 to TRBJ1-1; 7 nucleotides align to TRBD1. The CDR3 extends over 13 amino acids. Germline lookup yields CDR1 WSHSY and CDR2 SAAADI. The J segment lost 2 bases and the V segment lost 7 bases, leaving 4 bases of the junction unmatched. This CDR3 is CASNRQGNTEAFF. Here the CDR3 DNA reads TGCGCCAGCAACCGACAGGGCAACACTGAAGCTTTCTTT.

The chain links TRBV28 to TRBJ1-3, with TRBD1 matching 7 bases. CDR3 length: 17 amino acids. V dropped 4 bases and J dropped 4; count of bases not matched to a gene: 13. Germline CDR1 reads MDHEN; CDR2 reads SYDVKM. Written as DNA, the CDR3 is TGTGCCAGCAGTTATCTCTCGAGGGGGCAGCTGGGAAACACCATATATTTT. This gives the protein CASSYLSRGQLGNTIYF.

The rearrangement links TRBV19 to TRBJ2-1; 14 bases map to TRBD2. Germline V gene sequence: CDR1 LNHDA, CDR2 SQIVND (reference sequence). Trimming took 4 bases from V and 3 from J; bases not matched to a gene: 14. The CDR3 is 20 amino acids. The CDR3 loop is CASSNPTGLAGELGYNEQFF. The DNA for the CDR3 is TGTGCCAGTAGTAACCCGACGGGACTAGCGGGAGAATTGGGCTACAATGAGCAGTTCTTC.

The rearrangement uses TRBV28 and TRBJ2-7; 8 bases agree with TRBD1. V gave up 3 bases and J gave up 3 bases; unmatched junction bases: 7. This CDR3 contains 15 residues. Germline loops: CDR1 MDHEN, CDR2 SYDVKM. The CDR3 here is CASSFRSTGVYEQYF. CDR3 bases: TGTGCCAGCAGTTTTCGGTCGACAGGGGTCTACGAGCAGTACTTC. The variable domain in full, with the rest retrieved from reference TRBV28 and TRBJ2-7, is DVKVTQSSRYLVKRTGEKVFLECVQDMDHENMFWYRQDPGLGLRLIYFSYDVKMKEKGDIPEGYSVSREKKERFSLILESASTNQTSMYLCASSFRSTGVYEQYFGPGTRLTVT.

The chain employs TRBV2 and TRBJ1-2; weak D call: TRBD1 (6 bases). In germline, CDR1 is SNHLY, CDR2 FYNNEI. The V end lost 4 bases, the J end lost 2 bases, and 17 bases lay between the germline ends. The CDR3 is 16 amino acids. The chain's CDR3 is CASSAHLRGANYGYTF. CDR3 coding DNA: TGTGCCAGCAGTGCCCACCTCAGGGGAGCGAACTATGGCTACACCTTC.

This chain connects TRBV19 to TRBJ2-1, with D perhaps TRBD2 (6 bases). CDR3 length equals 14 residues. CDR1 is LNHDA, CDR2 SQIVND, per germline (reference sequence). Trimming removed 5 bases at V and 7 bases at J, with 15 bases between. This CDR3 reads CASSLPGGRNEQFF. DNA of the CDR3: TGTGCCAGTAGTCTCCCCGGGGGTAGGAATGAGCAGTTCTTC.

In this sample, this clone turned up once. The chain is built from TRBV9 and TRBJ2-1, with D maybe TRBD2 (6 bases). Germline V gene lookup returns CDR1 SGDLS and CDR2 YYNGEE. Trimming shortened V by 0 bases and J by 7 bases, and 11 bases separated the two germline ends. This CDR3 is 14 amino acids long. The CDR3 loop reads CASSVVGGRNEQFF. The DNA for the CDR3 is TGTGCCAGCAGCGTAGTTGGAGGGAGGAATGAGCAGTTCTTC.

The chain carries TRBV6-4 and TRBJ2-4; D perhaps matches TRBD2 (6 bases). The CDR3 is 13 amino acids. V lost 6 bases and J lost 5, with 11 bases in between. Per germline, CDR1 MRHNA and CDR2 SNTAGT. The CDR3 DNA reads TGTGCCAGCAGAAACGGGAGACAAAACATTCAGTACTTC. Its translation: CASRNGRQNIQYF.